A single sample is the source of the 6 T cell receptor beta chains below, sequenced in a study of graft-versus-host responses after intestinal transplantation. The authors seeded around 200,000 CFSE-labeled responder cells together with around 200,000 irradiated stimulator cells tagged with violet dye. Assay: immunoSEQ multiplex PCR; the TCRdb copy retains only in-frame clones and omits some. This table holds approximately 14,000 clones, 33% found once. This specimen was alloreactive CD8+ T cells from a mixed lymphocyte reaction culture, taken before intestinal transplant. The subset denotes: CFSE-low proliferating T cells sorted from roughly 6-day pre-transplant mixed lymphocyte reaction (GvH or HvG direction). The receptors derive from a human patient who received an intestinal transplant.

Here the CDR3 reads CASSQERLAGRYSYEQYF. CDR3 bases: TGCGCCAGCAGCCAAGAACGACTAGCGGGGCGTTACTCCTACGAGCAGTACTTC. The chain joins TRBV4-3 to TRBJ2-7; 11 bases line up with TRBD2. Germline V CDR1 and CDR2: LGHNA, YSLEER. V lost 0 bases to trimming and J lost 0 bases; unmatched junction nucleotides: 7. The CDR3 covers 18 residues.

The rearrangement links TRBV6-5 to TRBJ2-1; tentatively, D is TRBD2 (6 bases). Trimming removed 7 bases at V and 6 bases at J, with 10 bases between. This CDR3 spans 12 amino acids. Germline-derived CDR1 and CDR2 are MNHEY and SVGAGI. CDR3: CASTGVLNEQFF. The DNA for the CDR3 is TGTGCCAGCACGGGGGTTCTCAATGAGCAGTTCTTC.

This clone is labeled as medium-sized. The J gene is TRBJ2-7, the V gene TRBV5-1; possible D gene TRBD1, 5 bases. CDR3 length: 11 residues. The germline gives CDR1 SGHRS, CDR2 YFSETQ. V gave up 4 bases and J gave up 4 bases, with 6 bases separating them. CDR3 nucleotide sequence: TGCGCCAGCAGCCCAGGGTACGAGCAGTACTTC. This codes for CASSPGYEQYF.

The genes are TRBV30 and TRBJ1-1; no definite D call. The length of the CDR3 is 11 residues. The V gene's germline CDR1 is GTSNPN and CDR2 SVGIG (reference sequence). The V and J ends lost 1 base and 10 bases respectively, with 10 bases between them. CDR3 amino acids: CAWSDAYLAFF. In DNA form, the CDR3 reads TGTGCCTGGAGTGACGCGTACTTAGCTTTCTTT.

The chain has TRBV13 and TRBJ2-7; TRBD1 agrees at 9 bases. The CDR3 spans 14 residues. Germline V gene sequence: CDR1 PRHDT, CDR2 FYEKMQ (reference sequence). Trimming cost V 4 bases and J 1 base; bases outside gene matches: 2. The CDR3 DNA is TGTGCCAGCAGCTGGGGGACAGGGTCCTACGAGCAGTACTTC. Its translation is CASSWGTGSYEQYF. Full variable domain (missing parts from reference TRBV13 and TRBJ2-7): AAGVIQSPRHLIKEKRETATLKCYPIPRHDTVYWYQQGPGQDPQFLISFYEKMQSDKGSIPDRFSAQQFSDYHSELNMSSLELGDSALYFCASSWGTGSYEQYFGPGTRLTVT.

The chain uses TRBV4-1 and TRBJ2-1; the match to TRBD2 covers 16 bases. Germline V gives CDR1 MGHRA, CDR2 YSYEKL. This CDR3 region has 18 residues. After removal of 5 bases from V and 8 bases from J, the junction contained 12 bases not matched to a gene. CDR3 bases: TGCGCCAGCAGCTCCTCCGGGACTAGCGGGGGGGCCGGGGATGAGCAGTTCTTC. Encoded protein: CASSSSGTSGGAGDEQFF.